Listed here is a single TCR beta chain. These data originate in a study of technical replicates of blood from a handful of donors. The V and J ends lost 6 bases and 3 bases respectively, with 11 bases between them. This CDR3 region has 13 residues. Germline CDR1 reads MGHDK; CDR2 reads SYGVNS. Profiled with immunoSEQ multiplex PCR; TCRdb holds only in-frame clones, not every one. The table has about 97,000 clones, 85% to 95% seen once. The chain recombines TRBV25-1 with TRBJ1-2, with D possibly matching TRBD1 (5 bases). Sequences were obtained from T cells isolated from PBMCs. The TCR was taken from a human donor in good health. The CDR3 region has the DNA TGTGCCAGCAGGGTCAGGGAGGACTATGGCTACACCTTC. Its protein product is CASRVREDYGYTF.